The entry below describes one T cell receptor (beta chain). The antigen remains undetermined. Time point meaning: patch test 3, about 24 weeks after DPC sensitization. Indicated treatment: therapeutic diphenylcyclopropenone sensitization with weekly scalp DPC. This entry comes from a study of human T cells and chemical hapten exposure. Looking at the study overall: Upper back patch tests used 0.01% DPC, scored after 6 days. General study points: Donors, who had alopecia, may show an immune response that differs from healthy people's.

Trimming took off 4 bases at V and 4 bases at J, with 13 bases between the two ends. Germline CDR1 SNHLY, CDR2 FYNNEI. This CDR3 comprises 15 residues. Individual cDNA molecules each carried unique molecular identifiers attached by the library. TCRdb re-called the RACE reads through MiXCR, storing one row per CDR3 protein. Of over 100,000 distinct CDR3 sequences listed, 10% to 12% were seen once; the top ten hold 2% to 2.5%. This rearrangement joins TRBV2 to TRBJ1-4; unclear D gene. This TCR came from a woman between 50 and 59 years old with alopecia areata. Some clones in this sample may be carry-over from other donors' samples. Sequencing was performed on whole blood, taken in connection with sensitization to the hapten diphenylcyclopropenone (DPC). The CDR3 DNA reads TGTGCCAGCAGTGCGCGGACGGACTATAATGAAAAACTGTTTTTT. Protein product: CASSARTDYNEKLFF.